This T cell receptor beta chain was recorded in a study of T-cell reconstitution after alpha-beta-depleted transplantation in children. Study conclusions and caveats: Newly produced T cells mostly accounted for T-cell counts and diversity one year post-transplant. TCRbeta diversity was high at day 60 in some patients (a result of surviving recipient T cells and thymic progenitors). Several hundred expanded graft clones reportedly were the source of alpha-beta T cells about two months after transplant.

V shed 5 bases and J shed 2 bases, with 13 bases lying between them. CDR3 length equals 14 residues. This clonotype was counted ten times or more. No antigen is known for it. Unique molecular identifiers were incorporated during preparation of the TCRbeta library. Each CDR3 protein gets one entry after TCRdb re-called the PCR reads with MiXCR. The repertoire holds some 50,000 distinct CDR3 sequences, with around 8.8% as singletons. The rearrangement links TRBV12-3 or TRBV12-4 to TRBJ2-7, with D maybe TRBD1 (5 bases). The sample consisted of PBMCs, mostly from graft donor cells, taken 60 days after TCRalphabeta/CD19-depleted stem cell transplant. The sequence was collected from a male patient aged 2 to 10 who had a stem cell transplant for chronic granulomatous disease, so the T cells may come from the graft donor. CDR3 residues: CASSTDSKAYEQYF. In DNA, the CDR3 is TGTGCCAGCAGTACCGACAGTAAAGCCTACGAGCAGTACTTC.